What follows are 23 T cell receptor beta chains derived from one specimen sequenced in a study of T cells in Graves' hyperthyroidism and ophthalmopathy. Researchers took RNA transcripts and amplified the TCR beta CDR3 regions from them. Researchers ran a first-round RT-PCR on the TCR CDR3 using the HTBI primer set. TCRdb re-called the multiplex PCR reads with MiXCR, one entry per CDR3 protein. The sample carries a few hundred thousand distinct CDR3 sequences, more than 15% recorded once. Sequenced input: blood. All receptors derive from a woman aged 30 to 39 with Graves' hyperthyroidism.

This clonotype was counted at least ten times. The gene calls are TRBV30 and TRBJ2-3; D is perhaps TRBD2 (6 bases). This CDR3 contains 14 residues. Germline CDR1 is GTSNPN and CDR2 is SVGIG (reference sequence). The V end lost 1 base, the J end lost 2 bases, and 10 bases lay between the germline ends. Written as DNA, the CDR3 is TGTGCCTGGAGTGCCCTAGCGACCACAGATACGCAGTATTTT. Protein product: CAWSALATTDTQYF.

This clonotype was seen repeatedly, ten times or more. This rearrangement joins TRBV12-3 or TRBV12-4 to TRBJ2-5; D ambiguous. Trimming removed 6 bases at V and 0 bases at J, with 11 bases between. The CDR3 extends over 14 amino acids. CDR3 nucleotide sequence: TGTGCCAGCAGCAGGACGGAGTACCAAGAGACCCAGTACTTC. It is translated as CASSRTEYQETQYF.

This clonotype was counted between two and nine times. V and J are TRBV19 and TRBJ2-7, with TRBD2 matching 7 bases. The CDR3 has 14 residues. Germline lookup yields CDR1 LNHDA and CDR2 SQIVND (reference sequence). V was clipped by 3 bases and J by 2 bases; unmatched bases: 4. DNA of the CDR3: TGTGCCAGTAGTATGGCTAGCGGCCCCTACGAGCAGTACTTC. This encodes CASSMASGPYEQYF.

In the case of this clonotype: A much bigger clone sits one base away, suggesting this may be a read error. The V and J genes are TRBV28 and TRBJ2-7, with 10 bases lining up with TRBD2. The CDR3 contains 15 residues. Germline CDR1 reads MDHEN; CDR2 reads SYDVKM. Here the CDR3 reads CVSMISAGGHYEQYF. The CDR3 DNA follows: TGTGTCAGCATGATCTCAGCGGGAGGGCACTACGAGCAGTACTTC.

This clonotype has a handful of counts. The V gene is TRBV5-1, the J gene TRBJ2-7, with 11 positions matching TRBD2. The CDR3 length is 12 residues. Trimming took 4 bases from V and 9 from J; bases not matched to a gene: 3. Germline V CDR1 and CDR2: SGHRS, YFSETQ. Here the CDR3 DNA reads TGCGCCAGCAGCGGAGGGACTAGCGGGCAGTACTTC. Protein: CASSGGTSGQYF. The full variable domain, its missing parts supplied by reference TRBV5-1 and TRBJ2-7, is KAGVTQTPRYLIKTRGQQVTLSCSPISGHRSVSWYQQTPGQGLQFLFEYFSETQRNKGNFPGRFSGRQFSNSRSEMNVSTLELGDSALYLCASSGGTSGQYFGPGTRLTVT.

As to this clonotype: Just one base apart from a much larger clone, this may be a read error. The CDR3 region has the DNA TGTGCCAGCTCCGCAGGGACTACCCTTTCCGAGCAGTACTTC. Protein: CASSAGTTLSEQYF. V is TRBV18 and J is TRBJ2-7, with TRBD2 matching over 7 bases. This CDR3 comprises 14 residues. Germline CDR1 KGHSH, CDR2 LQKENI. J was trimmed by 6 bases and V by 6 bases; bases with no gene match: 11.

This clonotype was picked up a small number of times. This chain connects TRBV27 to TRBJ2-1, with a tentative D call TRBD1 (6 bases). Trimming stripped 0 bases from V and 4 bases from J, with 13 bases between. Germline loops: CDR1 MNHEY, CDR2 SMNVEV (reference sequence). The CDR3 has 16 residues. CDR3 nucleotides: TGTGCCAGCAGTTTATCGCCGGGGACACTTTACAATGAGCAGTTCTTC. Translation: CASSLSPGTLYNEQFF.

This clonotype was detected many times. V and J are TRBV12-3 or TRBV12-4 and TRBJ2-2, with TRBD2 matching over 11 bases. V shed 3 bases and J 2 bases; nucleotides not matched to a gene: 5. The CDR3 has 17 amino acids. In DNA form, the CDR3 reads TGTGCCAGCAGTTTGAGTCTAGCGGGAGGAAACACCGGGGAGCTGTTTTTT. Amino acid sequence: CASSLSLAGGNTGELFF.

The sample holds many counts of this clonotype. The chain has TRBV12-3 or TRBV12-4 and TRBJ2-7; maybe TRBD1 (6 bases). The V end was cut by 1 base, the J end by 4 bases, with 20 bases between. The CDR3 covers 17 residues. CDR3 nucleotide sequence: TGTGCCAGCAGTTTAGGCCTCTTGGACAGTTCGGGGTACGAGCAGTACTTC. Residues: CASSLGLLDSSGYEQYF.

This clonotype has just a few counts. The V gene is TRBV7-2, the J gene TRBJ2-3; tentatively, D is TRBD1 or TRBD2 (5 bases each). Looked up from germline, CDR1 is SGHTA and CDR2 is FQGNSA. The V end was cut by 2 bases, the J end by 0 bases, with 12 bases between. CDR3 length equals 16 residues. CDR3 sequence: CASSLSSGPSTDTQYF. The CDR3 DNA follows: TGTGCCAGCAGCTTAAGTTCGGGGCCTAGCACAGATACGCAGTATTTT.

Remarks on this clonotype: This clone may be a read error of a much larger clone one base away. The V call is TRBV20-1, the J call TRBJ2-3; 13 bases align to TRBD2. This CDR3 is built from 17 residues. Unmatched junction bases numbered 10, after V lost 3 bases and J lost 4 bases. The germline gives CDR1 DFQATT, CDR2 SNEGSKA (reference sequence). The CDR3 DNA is TGCAGTGCTAGCGACGGACTAGCGGGAGTGAAGGCAGATACGCAGTATTTT. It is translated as CSASDGLAGVKADTQYF.

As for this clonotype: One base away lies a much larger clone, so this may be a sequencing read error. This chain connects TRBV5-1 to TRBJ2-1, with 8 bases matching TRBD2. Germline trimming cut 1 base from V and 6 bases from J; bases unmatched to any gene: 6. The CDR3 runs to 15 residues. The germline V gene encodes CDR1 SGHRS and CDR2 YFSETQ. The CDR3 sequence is CASSLTGLGINEQFF. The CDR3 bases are TGCGCCAGCAGCTTGACGGGACTAGGGATCAATGAGCAGTTCTTC.

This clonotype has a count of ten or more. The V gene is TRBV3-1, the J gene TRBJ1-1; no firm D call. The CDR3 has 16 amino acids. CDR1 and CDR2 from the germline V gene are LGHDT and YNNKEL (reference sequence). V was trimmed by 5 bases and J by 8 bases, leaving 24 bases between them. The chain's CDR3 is CASSAFGNRDLMEAFF. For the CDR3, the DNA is TGTGCCAGCAGCGCATTCGGGAACAGAGACCTCATGGAAGCTTTCTTT.

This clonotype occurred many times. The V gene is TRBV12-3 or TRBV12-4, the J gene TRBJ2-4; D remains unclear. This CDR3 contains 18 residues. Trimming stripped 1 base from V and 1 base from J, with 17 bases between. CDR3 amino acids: CASSLDVGKPPAKNIQYF. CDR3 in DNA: TGTGCCAGCAGTTTAGACGTAGGAAAGCCGCCGGCCAAAAACATTCAGTACTTC.

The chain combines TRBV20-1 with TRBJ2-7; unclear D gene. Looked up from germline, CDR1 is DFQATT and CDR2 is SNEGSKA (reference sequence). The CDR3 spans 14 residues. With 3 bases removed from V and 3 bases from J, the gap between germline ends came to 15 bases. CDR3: CSARIGRPYYEQYF. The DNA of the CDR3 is TGCAGTGCTAGGATCGGCAGGCCGTACTACGAGCAGTACTTC.

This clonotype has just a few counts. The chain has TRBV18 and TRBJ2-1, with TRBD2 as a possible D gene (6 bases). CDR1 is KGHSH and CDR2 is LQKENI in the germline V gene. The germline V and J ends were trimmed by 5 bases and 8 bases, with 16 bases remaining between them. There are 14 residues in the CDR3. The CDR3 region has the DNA TGTGCCAGCTCAGGCGGGGCCGTCGTGGATGAGCAGTTCTTC. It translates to CASSGGAVVDEQFF.

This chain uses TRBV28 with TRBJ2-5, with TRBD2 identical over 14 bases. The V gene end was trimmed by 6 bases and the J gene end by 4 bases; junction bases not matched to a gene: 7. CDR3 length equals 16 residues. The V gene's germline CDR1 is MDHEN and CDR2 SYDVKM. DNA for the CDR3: TGTGCCAGCAGCTCGGGACTAGCGGGAGAGGGAGAGACCCAGTACTTC. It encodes CASSSGLAGEGETQYF.

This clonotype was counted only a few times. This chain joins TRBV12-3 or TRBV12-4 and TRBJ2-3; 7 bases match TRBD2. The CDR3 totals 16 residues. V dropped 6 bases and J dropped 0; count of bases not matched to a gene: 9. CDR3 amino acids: CASRLKRDFSTDTQYF. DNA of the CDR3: TGTGCCAGCAGACTGAAGCGGGACTTTAGCACAGATACGCAGTATTTT.

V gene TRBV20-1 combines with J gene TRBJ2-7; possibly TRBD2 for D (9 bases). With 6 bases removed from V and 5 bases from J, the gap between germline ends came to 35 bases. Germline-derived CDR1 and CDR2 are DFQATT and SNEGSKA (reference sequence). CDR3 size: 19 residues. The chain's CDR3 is CSASPPGQVLAGRRNEQYF. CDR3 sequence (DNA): TGCAGTGCCTCTCCGCCGGGACAGGTGCTAGCGGGAAGGCGCAACGAGCAGTACTTC.

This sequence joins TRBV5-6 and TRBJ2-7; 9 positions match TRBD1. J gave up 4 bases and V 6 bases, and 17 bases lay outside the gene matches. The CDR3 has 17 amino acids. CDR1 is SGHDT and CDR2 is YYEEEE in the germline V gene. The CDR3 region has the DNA TGTGCCAGCAACACTCGGGACAGGGAAACCCTTATTTACGAGCAGTACTTC. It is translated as CASNTRDRETLIYEQYF.

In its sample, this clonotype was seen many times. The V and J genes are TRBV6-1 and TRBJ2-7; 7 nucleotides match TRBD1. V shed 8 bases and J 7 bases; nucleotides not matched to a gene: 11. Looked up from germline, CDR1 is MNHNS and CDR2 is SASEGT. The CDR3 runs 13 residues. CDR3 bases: TGTGCCAGCGGAATTCCGGGACAGAGGGAGCAGTACTTC. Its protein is CASGIPGQREQYF.

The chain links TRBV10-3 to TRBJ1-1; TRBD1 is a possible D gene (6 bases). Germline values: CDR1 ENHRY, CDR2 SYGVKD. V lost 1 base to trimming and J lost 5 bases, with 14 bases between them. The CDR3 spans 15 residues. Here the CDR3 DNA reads TGTGCCATCAGTGAGTGGGGGGGCCGTGGAACTGAAGCTTTCTTT. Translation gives CAISEWGGRGTEAFF.

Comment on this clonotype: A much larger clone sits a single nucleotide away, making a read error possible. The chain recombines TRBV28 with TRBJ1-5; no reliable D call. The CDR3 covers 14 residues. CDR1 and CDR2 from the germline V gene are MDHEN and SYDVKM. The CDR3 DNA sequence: TGTGCCGGCAGTTTTGTGCAGGAAAGTCAGCCCCAGCATTTT. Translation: CAGSFVQESQPQHF.